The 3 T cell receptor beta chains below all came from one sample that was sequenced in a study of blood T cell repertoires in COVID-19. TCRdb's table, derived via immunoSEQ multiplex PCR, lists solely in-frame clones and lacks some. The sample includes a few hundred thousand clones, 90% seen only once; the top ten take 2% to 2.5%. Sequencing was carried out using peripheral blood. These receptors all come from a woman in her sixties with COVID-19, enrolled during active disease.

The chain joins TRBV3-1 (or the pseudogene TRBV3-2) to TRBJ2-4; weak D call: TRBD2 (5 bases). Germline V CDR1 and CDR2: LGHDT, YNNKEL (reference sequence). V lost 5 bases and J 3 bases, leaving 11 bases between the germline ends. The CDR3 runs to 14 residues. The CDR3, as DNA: TGTGCCAGCAGCGCACCGGGGTTCAAAAACATTCAGTACTTC. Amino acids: CASSAPGFKNIQYF.

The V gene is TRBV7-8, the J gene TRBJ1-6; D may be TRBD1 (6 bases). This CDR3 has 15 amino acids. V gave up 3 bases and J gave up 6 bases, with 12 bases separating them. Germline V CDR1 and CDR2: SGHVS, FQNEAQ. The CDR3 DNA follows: TGTGCCAGCAGCTTTTCGGCAGGGGTTAATTCACCCCTCCACTTT. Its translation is CASSFSAGVNSPLHF.

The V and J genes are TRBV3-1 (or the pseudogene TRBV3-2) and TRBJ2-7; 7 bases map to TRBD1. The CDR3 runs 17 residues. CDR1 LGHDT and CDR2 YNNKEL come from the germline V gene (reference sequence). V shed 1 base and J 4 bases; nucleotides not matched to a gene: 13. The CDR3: CASSQAQGYRGRYEQYF. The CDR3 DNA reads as TGTGCCAGCAGCCAAGCCCAGGGTTACAGGGGTAGGTACGAGCAGTACTTC.